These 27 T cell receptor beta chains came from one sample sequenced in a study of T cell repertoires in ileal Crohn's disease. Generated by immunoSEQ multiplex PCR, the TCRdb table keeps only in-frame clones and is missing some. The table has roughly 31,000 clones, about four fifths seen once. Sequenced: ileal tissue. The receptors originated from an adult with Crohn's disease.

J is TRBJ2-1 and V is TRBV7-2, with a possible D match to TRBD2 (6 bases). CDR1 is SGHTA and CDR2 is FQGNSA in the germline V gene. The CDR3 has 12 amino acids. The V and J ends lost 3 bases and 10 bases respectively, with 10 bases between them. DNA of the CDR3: TGTGCCAGCAGCTTCCCCGCGGGGGAGCAGTTCTTC. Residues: CASSFPAGEQFF.

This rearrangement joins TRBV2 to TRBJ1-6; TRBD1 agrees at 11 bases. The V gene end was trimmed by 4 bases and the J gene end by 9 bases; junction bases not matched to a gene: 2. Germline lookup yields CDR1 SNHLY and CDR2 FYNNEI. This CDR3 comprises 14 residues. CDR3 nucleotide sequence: TGTGCCAGCAGTGTTGGGACAGGGGGTTCACCCCTCCACTTT. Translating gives CASSVGTGGSPLHF.

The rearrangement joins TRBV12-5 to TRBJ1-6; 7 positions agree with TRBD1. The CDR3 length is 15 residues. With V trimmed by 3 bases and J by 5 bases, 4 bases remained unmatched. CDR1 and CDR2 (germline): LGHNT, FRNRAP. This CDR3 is CASGFPGTDNSPLHF. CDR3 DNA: TGTGCTAGTGGTTTCCCCGGGACAGATAATTCACCCCTCCACTTT. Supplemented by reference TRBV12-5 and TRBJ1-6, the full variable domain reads DARVTQTPRHKVTEMGQEVTMRCQPILGHNTVFWYRQTMMQGLELLAYFRNRAPLDDSGMPKDRFSAEMPDATLATLKIQPSEPRDSAVYFCASGFPGTDNSPLHFGNGTRLTVT.

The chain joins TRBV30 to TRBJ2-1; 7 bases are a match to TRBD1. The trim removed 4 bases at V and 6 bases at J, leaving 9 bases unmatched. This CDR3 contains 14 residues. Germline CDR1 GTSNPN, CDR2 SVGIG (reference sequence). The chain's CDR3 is CAWTSGQLINEQFF. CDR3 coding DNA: TGTGCCTGGACCTCGGGACAGCTTATCAATGAGCAGTTCTTC. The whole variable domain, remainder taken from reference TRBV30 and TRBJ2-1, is SQTIHQWPATLVQPVGSPLSLECTVEGTSNPNLYWYRQAAGRGLQLLFYSVGIGQISSEVPQNLSASRPQDRQFILSSKKLLLSDSGFYLCAWTSGQLINEQFFGPGTRLTVL.

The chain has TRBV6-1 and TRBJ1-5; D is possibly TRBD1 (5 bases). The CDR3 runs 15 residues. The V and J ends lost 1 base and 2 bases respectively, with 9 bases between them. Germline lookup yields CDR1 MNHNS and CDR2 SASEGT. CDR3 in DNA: TGTGCCAGCAGTGAAGTGGGAGGGGGCAATCAGCCCCAGCATTTT. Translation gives CASSEVGGGNQPQHF.

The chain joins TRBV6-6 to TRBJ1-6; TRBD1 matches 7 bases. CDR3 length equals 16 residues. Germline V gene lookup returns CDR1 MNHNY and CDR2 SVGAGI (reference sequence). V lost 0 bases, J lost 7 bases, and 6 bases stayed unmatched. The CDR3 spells CASSYSGGGKNSPLHF. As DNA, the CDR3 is TGTGCCAGCAGTTACTCAGGGGGCGGGAAGAATTCACCCCTCCACTTT.

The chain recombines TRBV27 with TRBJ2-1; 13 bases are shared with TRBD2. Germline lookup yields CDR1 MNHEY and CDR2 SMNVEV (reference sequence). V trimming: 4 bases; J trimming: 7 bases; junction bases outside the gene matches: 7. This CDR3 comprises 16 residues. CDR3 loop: CASSWIRGLAGNEQFF. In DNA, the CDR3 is TGTGCCAGCAGTTGGATCCGGGGACTAGCGGGAAATGAGCAGTTCTTC.

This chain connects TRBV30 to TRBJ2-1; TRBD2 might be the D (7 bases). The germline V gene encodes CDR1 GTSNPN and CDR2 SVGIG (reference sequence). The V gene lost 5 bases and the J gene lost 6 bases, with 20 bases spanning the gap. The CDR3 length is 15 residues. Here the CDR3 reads CAWVVMGRGRNEQFF. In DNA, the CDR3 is TGTGCCTGGGTCGTAATGGGGCGGGGGCGCAATGAGCAGTTCTTC.

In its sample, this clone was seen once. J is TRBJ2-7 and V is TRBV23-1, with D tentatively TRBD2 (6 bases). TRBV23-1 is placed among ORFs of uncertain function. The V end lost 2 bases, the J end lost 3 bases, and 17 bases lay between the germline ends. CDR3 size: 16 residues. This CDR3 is CASSQGLVGGDYEQYF. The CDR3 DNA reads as TGCGCCAGCAGTCAAGGTCTAGTCGGCGGGGACTACGAGCAGTACTTC.

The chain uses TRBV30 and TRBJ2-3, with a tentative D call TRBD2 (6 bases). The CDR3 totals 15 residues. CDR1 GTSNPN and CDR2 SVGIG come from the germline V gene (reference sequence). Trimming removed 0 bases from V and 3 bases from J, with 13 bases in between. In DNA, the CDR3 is TGTGCCTGGAGTGTAGGTCAGGGAGGTACAGATACGCAGTATTTT. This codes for CAWSVGQGGTDTQYF.

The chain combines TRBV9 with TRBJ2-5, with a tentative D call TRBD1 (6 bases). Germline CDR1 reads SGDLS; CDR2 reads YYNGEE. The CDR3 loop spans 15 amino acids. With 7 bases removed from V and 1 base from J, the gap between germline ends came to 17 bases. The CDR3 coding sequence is TGTGCCAGCGGACCACAGGGTCGGGGCCAAGAGACCCAGTACTTC. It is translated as CASGPQGRGQETQYF.

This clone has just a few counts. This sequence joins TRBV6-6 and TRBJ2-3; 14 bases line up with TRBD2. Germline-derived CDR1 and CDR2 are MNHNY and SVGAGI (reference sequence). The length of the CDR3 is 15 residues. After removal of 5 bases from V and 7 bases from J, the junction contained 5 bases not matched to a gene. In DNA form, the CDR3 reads TGTGCCAGCAGTCGACTAGCGGGAGGGCGCAATACGCAGTATTTT. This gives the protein CASSRLAGGRNTQYF.

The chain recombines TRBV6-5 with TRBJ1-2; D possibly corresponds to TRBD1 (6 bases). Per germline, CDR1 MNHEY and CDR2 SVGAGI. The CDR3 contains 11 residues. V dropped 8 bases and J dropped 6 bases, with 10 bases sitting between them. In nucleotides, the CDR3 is TGTGCCAGCTTACAGGGTAATGGCTACACCTTC. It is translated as CASLQGNGYTF.

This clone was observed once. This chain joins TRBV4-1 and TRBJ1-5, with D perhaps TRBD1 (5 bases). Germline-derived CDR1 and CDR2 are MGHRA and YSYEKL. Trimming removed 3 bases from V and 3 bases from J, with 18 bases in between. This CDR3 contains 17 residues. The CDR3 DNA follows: TGCGCCAGCAGCCAGAGCCGACCCGGGACTTTCAATCAGCCCCAGCATTTT. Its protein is CASSQSRPGTFNQPQHF.

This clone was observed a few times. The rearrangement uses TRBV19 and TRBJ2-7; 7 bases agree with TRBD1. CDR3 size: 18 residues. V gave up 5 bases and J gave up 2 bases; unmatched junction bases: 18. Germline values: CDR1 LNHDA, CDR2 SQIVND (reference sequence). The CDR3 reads CASSPRGTASILTYEQYF. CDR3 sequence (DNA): TGTGCCAGTAGTCCTAGAGGGACAGCGAGTATATTAACCTACGAGCAGTACTTC.

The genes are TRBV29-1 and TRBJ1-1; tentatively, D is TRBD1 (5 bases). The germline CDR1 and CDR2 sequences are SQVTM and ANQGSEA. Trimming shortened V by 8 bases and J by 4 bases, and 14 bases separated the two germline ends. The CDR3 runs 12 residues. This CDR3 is CSSAQGSTEAFF. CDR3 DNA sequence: TGCAGCTCCGCTCAGGGTAGCACTGAAGCTTTCTTT.

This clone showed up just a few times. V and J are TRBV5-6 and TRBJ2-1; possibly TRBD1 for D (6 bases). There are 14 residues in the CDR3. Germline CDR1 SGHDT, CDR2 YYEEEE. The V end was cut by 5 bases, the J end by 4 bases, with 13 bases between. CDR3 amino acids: CASRHYGQYNEQFF. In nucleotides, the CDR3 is TGTGCCAGCAGACACTACGGACAGTACAATGAGCAGTTCTTC. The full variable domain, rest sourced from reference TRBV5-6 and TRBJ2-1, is DAGVTQSPTHLIKTRGQQVTLRCSPKSGHDTVSWYQQALGQGPQFIFQYYEEEERQRGNFPDRFSGHQFPNYSSELNVNALLLGDSALYLCASRHYGQYNEQFFGPGTRLTVL.

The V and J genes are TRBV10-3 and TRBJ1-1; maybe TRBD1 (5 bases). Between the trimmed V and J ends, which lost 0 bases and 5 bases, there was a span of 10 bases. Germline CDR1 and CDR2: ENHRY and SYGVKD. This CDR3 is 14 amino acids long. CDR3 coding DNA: TGTGCCATCAGTGAGTCAGGGGTGGAGACTGAAGCTTTCTTT. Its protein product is CAISESGVETEAFF.

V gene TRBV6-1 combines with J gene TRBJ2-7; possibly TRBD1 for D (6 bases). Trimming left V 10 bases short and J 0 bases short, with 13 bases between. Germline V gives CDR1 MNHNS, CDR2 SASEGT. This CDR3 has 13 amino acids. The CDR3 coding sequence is TGTGCCACCACAGGGTCCTACTCCTACGAGCAGTACTTC. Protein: CATTGSYSYEQYF.

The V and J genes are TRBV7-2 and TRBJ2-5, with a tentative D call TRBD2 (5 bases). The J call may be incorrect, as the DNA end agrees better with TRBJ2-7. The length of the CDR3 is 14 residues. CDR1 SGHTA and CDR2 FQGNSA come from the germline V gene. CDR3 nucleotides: TGTGCCAGCAGCTCAGGAGGTACGTCCTACGAGCAGTACTTC. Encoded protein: CASSSGGTSYEQYF.

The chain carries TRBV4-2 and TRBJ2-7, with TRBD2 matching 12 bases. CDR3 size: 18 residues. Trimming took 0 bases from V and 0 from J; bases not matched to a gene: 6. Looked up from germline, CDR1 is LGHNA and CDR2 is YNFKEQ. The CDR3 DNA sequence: TGTGCCAGCAGCCAAGATCGACTAGCGGGAGCGACCTCCTACGAGCAGTACTTC. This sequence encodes CASSQDRLAGATSYEQYF.

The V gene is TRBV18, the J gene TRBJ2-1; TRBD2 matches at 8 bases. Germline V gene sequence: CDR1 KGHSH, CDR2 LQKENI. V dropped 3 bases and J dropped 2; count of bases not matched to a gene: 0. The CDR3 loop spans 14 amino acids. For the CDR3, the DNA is TGTGCCAGCTCACCGGGACTAGCCTACAATGAGCAGTTCTTC. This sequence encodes CASSPGLAYNEQFF.

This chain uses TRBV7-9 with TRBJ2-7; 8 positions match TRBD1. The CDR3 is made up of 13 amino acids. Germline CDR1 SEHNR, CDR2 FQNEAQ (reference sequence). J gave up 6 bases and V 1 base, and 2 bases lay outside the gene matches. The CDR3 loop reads CASSLGTGTEQYF. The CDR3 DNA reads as TGTGCCAGCAGCTTAGGGACAGGGACCGAGCAGTACTTC.

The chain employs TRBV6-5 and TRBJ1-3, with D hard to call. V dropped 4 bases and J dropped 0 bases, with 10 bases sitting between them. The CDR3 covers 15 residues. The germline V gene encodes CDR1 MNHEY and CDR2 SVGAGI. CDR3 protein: CASSFDTSSGNTIYF. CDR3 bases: TGTGCCAGCAGTTTCGACACGAGCTCTGGAAACACCATATATTTT.

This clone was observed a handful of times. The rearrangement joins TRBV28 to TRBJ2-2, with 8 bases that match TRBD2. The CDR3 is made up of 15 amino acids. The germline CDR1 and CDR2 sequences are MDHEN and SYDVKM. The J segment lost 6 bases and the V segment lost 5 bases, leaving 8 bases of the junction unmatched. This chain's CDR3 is CASSLSGAGSGELFF. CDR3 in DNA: TGTGCCAGCAGTCTTAGCGGGGCCGGGTCCGGGGAGCTGTTTTTT.

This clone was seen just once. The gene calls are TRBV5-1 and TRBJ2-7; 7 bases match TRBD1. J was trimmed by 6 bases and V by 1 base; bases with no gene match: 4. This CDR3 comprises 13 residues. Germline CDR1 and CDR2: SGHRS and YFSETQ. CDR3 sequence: CASSLTGVREQYF. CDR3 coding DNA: TGCGCCAGCAGCTTGACAGGGGTTCGCGAGCAGTACTTC.

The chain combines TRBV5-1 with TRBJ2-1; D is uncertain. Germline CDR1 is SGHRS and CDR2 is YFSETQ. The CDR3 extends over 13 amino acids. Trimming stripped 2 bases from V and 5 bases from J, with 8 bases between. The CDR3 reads CASSFNIDNEQFF. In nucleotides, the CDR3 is TGCGCCAGCAGCTTCAACATCGACAATGAGCAGTTCTTC. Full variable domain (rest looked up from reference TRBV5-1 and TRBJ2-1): KAGVTQTPRYLIKTRGQQVTLSCSPISGHRSVSWYQQTPGQGLQFLFEYFSETQRNKGNFPGRFSGRQFSNSRSEMNVSTLELGDSALYLCASSFNIDNEQFFGPGTRLTVL.